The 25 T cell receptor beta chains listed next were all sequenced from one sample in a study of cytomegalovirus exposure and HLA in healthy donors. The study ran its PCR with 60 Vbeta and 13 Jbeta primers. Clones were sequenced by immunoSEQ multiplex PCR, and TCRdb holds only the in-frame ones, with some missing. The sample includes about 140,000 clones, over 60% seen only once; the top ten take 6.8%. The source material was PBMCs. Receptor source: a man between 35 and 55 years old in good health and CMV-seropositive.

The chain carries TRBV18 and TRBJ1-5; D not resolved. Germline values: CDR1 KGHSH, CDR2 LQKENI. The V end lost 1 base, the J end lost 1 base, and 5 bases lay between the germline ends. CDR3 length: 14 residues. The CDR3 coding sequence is TGTGCCAGCTCACCACAAGCGAGCAATCAGCCCCAGCATTTT. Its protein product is CASSPQASNQPQHF.

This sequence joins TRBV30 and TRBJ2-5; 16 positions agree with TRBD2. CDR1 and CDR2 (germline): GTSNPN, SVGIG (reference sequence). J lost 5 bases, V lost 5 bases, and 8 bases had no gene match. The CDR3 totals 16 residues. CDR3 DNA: TGTGCCTGGGTCTGGCGGGGACTAGCGGGAGGGGAGACCCAGTACTTC. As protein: CAWVWRGLAGGETQYF.

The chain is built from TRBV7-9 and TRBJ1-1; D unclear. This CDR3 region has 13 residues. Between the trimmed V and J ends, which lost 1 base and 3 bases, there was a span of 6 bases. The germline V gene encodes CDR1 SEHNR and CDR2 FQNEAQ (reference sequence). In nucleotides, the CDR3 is TGTGCCAGCAGCTTAGAGGAGGACACTGAAGCTTTCTTT. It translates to CASSLEEDTEAFF.

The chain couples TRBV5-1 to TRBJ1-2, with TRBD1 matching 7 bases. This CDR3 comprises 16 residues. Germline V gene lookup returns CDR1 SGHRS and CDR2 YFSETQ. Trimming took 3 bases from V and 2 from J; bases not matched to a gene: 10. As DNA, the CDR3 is TGCGCCAGCAGCTCTCTCCGGACAGGCGAGAACTATGGCTACACCTTC. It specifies CASSSLRTGENYGYTF.

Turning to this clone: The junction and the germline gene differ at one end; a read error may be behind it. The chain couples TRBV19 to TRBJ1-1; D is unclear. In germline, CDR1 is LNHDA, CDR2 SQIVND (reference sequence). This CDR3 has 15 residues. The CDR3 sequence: CASSNLIRLNIEAFF. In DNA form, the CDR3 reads TGTGCCAGTAGTAACCTCATCAGGCTGAACATTGAAGCTTTCTTT. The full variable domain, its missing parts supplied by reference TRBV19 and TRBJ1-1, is DGGITQSPKYLFRKEGQNVTLSCEQNLNHDAMYWYRQDPGQGLRLIYYSQIVNDFQKGDIAEGYSVSREKKESFPLTVTSAQKNPTAFYLCASSNLIRLNIEAFFGQGTRLTVV.

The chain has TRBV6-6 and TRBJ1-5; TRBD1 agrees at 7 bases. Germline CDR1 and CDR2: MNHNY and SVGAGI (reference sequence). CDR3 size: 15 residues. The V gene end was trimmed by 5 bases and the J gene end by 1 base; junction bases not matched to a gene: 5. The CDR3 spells CASSNDRASNQPQHF. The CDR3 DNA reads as TGTGCCAGCAGTAACGACAGGGCAAGCAATCAGCCCCAGCATTTT.

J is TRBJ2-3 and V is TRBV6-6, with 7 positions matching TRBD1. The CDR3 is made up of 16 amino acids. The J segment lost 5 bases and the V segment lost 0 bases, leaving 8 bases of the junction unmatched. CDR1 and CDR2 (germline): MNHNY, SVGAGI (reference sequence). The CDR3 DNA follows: TGTGCCAGCAGTTACTCGAGAGGGGGCAAGGGAGATACGCAGTATTTT. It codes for CASSYSRGGKGDTQYF.

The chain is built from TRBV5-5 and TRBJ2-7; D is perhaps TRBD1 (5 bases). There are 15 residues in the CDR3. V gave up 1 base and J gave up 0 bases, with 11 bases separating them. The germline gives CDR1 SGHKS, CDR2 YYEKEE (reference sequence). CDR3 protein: CASSLYRQNSYEQYF. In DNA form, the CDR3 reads TGTGCCAGCAGCTTGTATAGACAGAACTCCTACGAGCAGTACTTC.

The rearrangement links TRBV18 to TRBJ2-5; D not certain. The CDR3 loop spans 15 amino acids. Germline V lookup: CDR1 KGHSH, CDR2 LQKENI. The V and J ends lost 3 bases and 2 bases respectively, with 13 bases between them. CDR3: CASSPYLENQETQYF. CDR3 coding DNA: TGTGCCAGCTCACCCTACCTAGAAAATCAAGAGACCCAGTACTTC.

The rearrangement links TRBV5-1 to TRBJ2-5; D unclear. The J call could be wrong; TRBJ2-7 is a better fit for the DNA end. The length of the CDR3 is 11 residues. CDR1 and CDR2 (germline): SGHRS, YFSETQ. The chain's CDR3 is CASSLGYEQYF. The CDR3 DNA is TGCGCCAGCAGCTTGGGTTACGAGCAGTACTTC.

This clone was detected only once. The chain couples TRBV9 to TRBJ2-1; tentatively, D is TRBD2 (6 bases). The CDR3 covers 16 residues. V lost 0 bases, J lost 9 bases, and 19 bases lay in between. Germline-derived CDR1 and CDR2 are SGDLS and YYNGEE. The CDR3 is CASSVGTGTGGGEQFF. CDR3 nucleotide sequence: TGTGCCAGCAGCGTAGGGACGGGAACCGGGGGTGGTGAGCAGTTCTTC.

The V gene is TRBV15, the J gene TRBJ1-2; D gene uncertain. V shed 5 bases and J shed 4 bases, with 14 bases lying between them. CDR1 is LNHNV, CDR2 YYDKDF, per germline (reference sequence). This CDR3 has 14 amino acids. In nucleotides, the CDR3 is TGTGCCACCAGCCGAGTCACTGGGCCCTATGGCTACACCTTC. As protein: CATSRVTGPYGYTF. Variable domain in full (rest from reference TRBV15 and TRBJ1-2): DAMVIQNPRYQVTQFGKPVTLSCSQTLNHNVMYWYQQKSSQAPKLLFHYYDKDFNNEADTPDNFQSRRPNTSFCFLDIRSPGLGDTAMYLCATSRVTGPYGYTFGSGTRLTVV.

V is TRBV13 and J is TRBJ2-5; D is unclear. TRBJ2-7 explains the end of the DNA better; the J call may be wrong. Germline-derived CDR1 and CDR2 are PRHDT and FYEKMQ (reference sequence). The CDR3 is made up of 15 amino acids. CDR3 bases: TGTGCCAGCAGCCACCGGAATCAGGTCGCCTACGAGCAGTACTTC. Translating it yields CASSHRNQVAYEQYF.

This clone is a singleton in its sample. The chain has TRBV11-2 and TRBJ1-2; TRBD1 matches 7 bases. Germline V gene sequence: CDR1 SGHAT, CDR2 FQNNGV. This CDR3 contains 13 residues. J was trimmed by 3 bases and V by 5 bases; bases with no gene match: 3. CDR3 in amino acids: CASSRQGYYGYTF. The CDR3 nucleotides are TGTGCCAGCAGCAGACAGGGATACTATGGCTACACCTTC.

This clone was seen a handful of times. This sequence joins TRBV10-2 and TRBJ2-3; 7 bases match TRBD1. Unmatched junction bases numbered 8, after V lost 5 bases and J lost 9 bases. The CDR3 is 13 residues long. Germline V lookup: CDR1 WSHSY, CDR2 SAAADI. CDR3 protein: CASSPAGTVTQYF. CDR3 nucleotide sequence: TGCGCCAGCAGTCCCGCCGGGACAGTAACGCAGTATTTT.

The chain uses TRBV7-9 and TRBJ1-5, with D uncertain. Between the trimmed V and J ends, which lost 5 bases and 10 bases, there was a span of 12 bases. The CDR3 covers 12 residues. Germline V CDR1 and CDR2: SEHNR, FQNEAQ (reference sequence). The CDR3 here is CASSPGSKPQHF. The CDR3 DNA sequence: TGTGCCAGCAGCCCCGGGAGCAAACCCCAGCATTTT.

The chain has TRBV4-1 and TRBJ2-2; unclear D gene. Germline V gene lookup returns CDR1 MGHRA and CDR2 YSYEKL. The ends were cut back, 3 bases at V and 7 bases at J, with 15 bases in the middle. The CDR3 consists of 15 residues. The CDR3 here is CASSHAQLAGGELFF. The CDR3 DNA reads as TGCGCCAGCAGCCACGCCCAGTTAGCTGGCGGGGAGCTGTTTTTT.

Written as DNA, the CDR3 is TGCGCCAGCAGCCAACATAAAGGATGGGGGGGCGAAAGTGGTGAAGCTTTCTTT. Protein sequence: CASSQHKGWGGESGEAFF. V usage is TRBV4-1 and J usage is TRBJ1-1; possible D gene TRBD1, 6 bases. Trimming removed 2 bases at V and 7 bases at J, with 26 bases between. Germline V gene sequence: CDR1 MGHRA, CDR2 YSYEKL. The CDR3 sequence is 18 residues long.

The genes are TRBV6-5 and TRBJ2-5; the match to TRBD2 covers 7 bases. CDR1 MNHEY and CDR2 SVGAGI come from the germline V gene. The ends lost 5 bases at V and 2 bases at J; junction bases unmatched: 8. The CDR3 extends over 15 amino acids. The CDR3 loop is CASSGLGLLQETQYF. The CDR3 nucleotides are TGTGCCAGCAGTGGACTGGGACTACTGCAAGAGACCCAGTACTTC.

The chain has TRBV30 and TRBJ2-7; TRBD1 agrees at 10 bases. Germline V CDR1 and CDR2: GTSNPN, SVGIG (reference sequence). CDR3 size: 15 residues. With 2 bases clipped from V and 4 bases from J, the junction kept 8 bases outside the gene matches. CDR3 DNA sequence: TGTGCCTGGAGTCGCTGGGGACAGGGGAATTACGAGCAGTACTTC. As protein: CAWSRWGQGNYEQYF.

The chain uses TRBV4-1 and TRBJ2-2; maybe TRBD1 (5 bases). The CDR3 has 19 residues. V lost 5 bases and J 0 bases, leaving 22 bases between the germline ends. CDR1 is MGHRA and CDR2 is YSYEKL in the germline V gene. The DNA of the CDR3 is TGCGCCAGCAGCGAATTCCCCCAAGACCAGACAGCGAACACCGGGGAGCTGTTTTTT. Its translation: CASSEFPQDQTANTGELFF.

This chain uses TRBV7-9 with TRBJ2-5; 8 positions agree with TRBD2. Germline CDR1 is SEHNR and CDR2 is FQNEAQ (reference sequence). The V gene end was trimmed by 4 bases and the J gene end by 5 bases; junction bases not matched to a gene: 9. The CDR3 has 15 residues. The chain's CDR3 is CASSSKSGGWETQYF. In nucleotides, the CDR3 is TGTGCCAGCAGCTCGAAAAGCGGGGGTTGGGAGACCCAGTACTTC.

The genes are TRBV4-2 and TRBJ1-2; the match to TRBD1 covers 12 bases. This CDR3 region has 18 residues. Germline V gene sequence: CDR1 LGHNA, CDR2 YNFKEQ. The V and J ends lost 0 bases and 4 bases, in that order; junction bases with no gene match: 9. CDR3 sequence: CASSQEGGTGGIPYGYTF. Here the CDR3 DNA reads TGTGCCAGCAGCCAAGAGGGCGGGACAGGGGGCATTCCCTATGGCTACACCTTC.

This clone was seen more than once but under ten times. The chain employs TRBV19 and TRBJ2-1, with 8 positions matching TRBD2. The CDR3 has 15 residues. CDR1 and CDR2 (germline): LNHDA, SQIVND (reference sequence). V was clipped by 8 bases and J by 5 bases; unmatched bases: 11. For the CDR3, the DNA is TGTGCCAGTTCCCCGGGACTAGGCCCAGACAATGAGCAGTTCTTC. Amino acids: CASSPGLGPDNEQFF.

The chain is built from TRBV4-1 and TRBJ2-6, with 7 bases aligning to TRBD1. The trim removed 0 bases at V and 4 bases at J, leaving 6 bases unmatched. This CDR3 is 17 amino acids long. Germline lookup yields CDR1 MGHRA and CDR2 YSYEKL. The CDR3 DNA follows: TGCGCCAGCAGCCAAGAAAACAGGGGCTCCGGGGCCAACGTCCTGACTTTC. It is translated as CASSQENRGSGANVLTF.